The 24 T cell receptor beta chains below come from one sample, sequenced in a study of preoperative IRX-2 immunotherapy in early breast cancer. The data were produced by immunoSEQ multiplex PCR, yet TCRdb's version contains in-frame clones alone and is incomplete. The profile shows approximately 25,000 clones, roughly four fifths of them singletons. Described treatment: preoperative locoregional IRX-2 cytokine immunotherapy. The specimen was lymph node tissue, collected after IRX-2 immunotherapy. The origin of the receptors is a human donor with breast cancer.

This chain uses TRBV11-3 with TRBJ1-2; maybe TRBD1 (6 bases). There are 14 residues in the CDR3. The V and J ends lost 5 bases and 8 bases respectively, with 18 bases between them. CDR1 and CDR2 (germline): SGHNT, YENEEA. CDR3 nucleotides: TGTGCCAGCAGCCACGAAGGGGGGGTACAGGGCTACACCTTC. This encodes CASSHEGGVQGYTF.

V gene TRBV19 combines with J gene TRBJ2-7; D gene uncertain. The CDR3 spans 15 residues. Germline-derived CDR1 and CDR2 are LNHDA and SQIVND (reference sequence). Trimming pared 1 base from V and 3 bases from J, leaving 13 bases between. CDR3 protein: CASSIGSVSNYEQYF. CDR3 sequence (DNA): TGTGCCAGTAGTATAGGTTCCGTCTCTAACTACGAGCAGTACTTC.

The V gene is TRBV19, the J gene TRBJ2-2; possibly TRBD1 or TRBD2 for D (6 bases each). Germline V gene data show CDR1 as LNHDA and CDR2 as SQIVND (reference sequence). V lost 3 bases, J lost 7 bases, and 18 bases lay in between. CDR3 length: 16 residues. The CDR3 region has the DNA TGTGCCAGTAGTATTAGGAGGGGGATAACAGTCGGGGAGCTGTTTTTT. Encoded protein: CASSIRRGITVGELFF. Complete variable domain (other parts from reference TRBV19 and TRBJ2-2): DGGITQSPKYLFRKEGQNVTLSCEQNLNHDAMYWYRQDPGQGLRLIYYSQIVNDFQKGDIAEGYSVSREKKESFPLTVTSAQKNPTAFYLCASSIRRGITVGELFFGEGSRLTVL.

The gene calls are TRBV6-1 and TRBJ1-1; D might be TRBD1 (6 bases). CDR3 length equals 16 residues. Germline CDR1 and CDR2: MNHNS and SASEGT. Trimming shortened V by 1 base and J by 5 bases, and 17 bases separated the two germline ends. Written as DNA, the CDR3 is TGTGCCAGCAGTGAAGTGCATGGGGGCTTGGGGACTGAAGCTTTCTTT. It specifies CASSEVHGGLGTEAFF.

The V and J genes are TRBV5-1 and TRBJ2-3; the D is unclear. Germline lookup yields CDR1 SGHRS and CDR2 YFSETQ. This CDR3 is 14 amino acids long. The V gene lost 4 bases and the J gene lost 3 bases, with 12 bases spanning the gap. The CDR3 region has the DNA TGCGCCAGCAGCATTATAATAGGGACAGATACGCAGTATTTT. It is translated as CASSIIIGTDTQYF. The full variable domain, with the rest looked up from reference TRBV5-1 and TRBJ2-3, is KAGVTQTPRYLIKTRGQQVTLSCSPISGHRSVSWYQQTPGQGLQFLFEYFSETQRNKGNFPGRFSGRQFSNSRSEMNVSTLELGDSALYLCASSIIIGTDTQYFGPGTRLTVL.

This chain joins TRBV28 and TRBJ1-1, with D maybe TRBD1 (5 bases). The CDR3 consists of 13 residues. Germline values: CDR1 MDHEN, CDR2 SYDVKM. V dropped 10 bases and J dropped 3 bases, with 15 bases sitting between them. The CDR3 DNA is TGTGCCACCCGGGGGTTGAGGCACACTGAAGCTTTCTTT. It translates to CATRGLRHTEAFF.

V and J are TRBV6-8 and TRBJ1-1, with 7 bases identical to TRBD1. The CDR3 runs 12 residues. V lost 10 bases to trimming and J lost 3 bases; unmatched junction nucleotides: 5. The germline gives CDR1 MNHGY, CDR2 SAAAGT. The CDR3 is CAISRGDTEAFF. CDR3 in DNA: TGTGCCATCAGCAGGGGGGACACTGAAGCTTTCTTT.

The CDR3 reads CASSYSITRTNQPQHF. The CDR3 bases are TGTGCCAGCAGTTACTCGATCACTCGGACCAATCAGCCCCAGCATTTT. The chain has TRBV6-8 and TRBJ1-5; no definite D call. Germline CDR1 MNHGY, CDR2 SAAAGT. V was pared by 0 bases and J by 3 bases, with 12 bases between. This CDR3 region has 16 residues.

The genes are TRBV5-1 and TRBJ2-7, with TRBD1 matching 8 bases. J lost 5 bases, V lost 1 base, and 5 bases had no gene match. The CDR3 runs 14 residues. Germline CDR1 SGHRS, CDR2 YFSETQ. The CDR3 DNA reads as TGCGCCAGCAGCTTGACAGGGGGAGTGCACGAGCAGTACTTC. This codes for CASSLTGGVHEQYF.

V and J are TRBV7-1 and TRBJ2-7; D possibly corresponds to TRBD1 (6 bases). TRBV7-1 is an open reading frame, and its role is uncertain. Trimming pared 5 bases from V and 5 bases from J, leaving 19 bases between. The CDR3 covers 15 residues. The CDR3, as DNA: TGTGCCAGCAGCCACTCGACAGGAGGCATGAACGAGCAGTACTTC. Protein: CASSHSTGGMNEQYF.

The CDR3 is CATRTGTGSEKLFF. In nucleotides, the CDR3 is TGTGCCACTCGCACCGGGACAGGGAGCGAAAAACTGTTTTTT. The rearrangement uses TRBV19 and TRBJ1-4; 9 bases map to TRBD1. CDR1 and CDR2 from the germline V gene are LNHDA and SQIVND (reference sequence). The CDR3 is 14 amino acids. V dropped 10 bases and J dropped 8; count of bases not matched to a gene: 11.

The V gene is TRBV29-1, the J gene TRBJ2-1; TRBD2 aligns across 10 bases. With 1 base clipped from V and 8 bases from J, the junction kept 8 bases outside the gene matches. Germline CDR1 reads SQVTM; CDR2 reads ANQGSEA. The CDR3 runs to 15 residues. In nucleotides, the CDR3 is TGCAGCGTTGAAGGTGCTAGCGGGAGTTTGTATGAGCAGTTCTTC. Protein product: CSVEGASGSLYEQFF.

The chain joins TRBV19 to TRBJ2-7; the D gene is possibly TRBD1 (5 bases). The CDR3 contains 14 residues. The germline gives CDR1 LNHDA, CDR2 SQIVND (reference sequence). V lost 3 bases to trimming and J lost 2 bases, with 11 bases between them. The CDR3 region is CASSIDSSTYEQYF. Here the CDR3 DNA reads TGTGCCAGTAGTATTGACAGTTCAACCTACGAGCAGTACTTC.

The chain links TRBV6-7 to TRBJ2-7; 12 positions agree with TRBD2. TRBV6-7 falls under the ORF class, with uncertain function. The V segment lost 5 bases and the J segment 0 bases; nucleotides outside the gene matches: 5. The CDR3 length is 16 residues. The CDR3, as DNA: TGTGCCAGCAGTGACCGGACTAGCGGGGACTCCTACGAGCAGTACTTC. Translating gives CASSDRTSGDSYEQYF.

The rearrangement joins TRBV15 to TRBJ1-5; weak D call: TRBD1 (5 bases). Germline-derived CDR1 and CDR2 are LNHNV and YYDKDF (reference sequence). V was trimmed by 1 base and J by 7 bases, leaving 11 bases between them. This CDR3 contains 14 residues. The CDR3 sequence is CATSRAQVAQPQHF. In DNA, the CDR3 is TGTGCCACCAGCAGAGCACAGGTCGCCCAGCCCCAGCATTTT.

Here the CDR3 DNA reads TGTGCCAGCAGCCAAGGGTCCTCCGGGCACAACGTCCTGACTTTC. It codes for CASSQGSSGHNVLTF. J is TRBJ2-6 and V is TRBV14; D remains unclear. Germline values: CDR1 SGHDN, CDR2 FVKESK. Trimming cost V 1 base and J 9 bases, with 13 bases left between them. The CDR3 has 15 residues. The full variable domain, rest sourced from reference TRBV14 and TRBJ2-6, is EAGVTQFPSHSVIEKGQTVTLRCDPISGHDNLYWYRRVMGKEIKFLLHFVKESKQDESGMPNNRFLAERTGGTYSTLKVQPAELEDSGVYFCASSQGSSGHNVLTFGAGSRLTVL.

The chain uses TRBV6-8 and TRBJ1-5; 7 nucleotides agree with TRBD1. V trimming: 6 bases; J trimming: 3 bases; junction bases outside the gene matches: 8. The CDR3 has 15 residues. Germline-derived CDR1 and CDR2 are MNHGY and SAAAGT. CDR3 protein: CASRSTGQNNQPQHF. The CDR3 DNA follows: TGTGCCAGCAGGTCCACGGGACAGAACAATCAGCCCCAGCATTTT.

The chain has TRBV6-8 and TRBJ1-1; 9 nucleotides agree with TRBD1. The CDR3 is 14 residues long. Losses at the gene ends were 5 bases for V and 6 bases for J; bases not matched to a gene: 7. Germline assignment: CDR1 MNHGY and CDR2 SAAAGT. The DNA of the CDR3 is TGTGCCAGCAGTCATGAACAGGGGGCTTCTGAAGCTTTCTTT. Residues: CASSHEQGASEAFF.

The DNA for the CDR3 is TGTGCCAGCAGCTTGGAAAGGGGGGTCACTGAAGCTTTCTTT. Encoded protein: CASSLERGVTEAFF. The chain is built from TRBV7-1 and TRBJ1-1; perhaps TRBD1 as D (6 bases). TRBV7-1 is an ORF for which the function is uncertain. V lost 4 bases to trimming and J lost 4 bases, with 13 bases between them. This CDR3 is built from 14 residues.

The V call is TRBV19, the J call TRBJ2-1; 7 bases are shared with TRBD2. With V trimmed by 5 bases and J by 0 bases, 7 bases remained unmatched. The CDR3 length is 16 residues. Germline V CDR1 and CDR2: LNHDA, SQIVND (reference sequence). The DNA of the CDR3 is TGTGCCAGTAGTGCGGGGCGGGAGTTCTCCTACAATGAGCAGTTCTTC. This gives the protein CASSAGREFSYNEQFF.

The chain combines TRBV28 with TRBJ1-5, with 11 bases lining up with TRBD1. CDR1 and CDR2 (germline): MDHEN, SYDVKM. The length of the CDR3 is 15 residues. Trimming cost V 6 bases and J 4 bases; bases outside gene matches: 5. The DNA of the CDR3 is TGTGCCAGCAGCTCCGGACAGGGGGCGAATCAGCCCCAGCATTTT. This codes for CASSSGQGANQPQHF.

The genes are TRBV7-1 and TRBJ2-7; 13 bases line up with TRBD2. TRBV7-1 carries the ORF label, with uncertain function. V lost 5 bases to trimming and J lost 0 bases; unmatched junction nucleotides: 19. CDR3 length equals 21 residues. CDR3 nucleotide sequence: TGTGCCAGCAGCCGAAAGGGGACTAGCGGGGTACGTAGTGGAGTCTCCTACGAGCAGTACTTC. This translates into CASSRKGTSGVRSGVSYEQYF.

V usage is TRBV7-1 and J usage is TRBJ2-5; 8 nucleotides match TRBD1. TRBV7-1 is identified as an open reading frame with a role that is uncertain. The CDR3 totals 14 residues. The V gene end was trimmed by 5 bases and the J gene end by 4 bases; junction bases not matched to a gene: 6. CDR3: CASSRTGRGETQYF. CDR3 coding DNA: TGTGCCAGCAGCCGGACAGGGAGAGGAGAGACCCAGTACTTC.

The chain carries TRBV2 and TRBJ2-2; 10 bases line up with TRBD2. CDR3 length: 15 residues. Germline CDR1 reads SNHLY; CDR2 reads FYNNEI. The V gene end was trimmed by 7 bases and the J gene end by 6 bases; junction bases not matched to a gene: 8. CDR3 protein: CASTLAGVEAGELFF. The CDR3, as DNA: TGTGCCAGCACCCTAGCGGGAGTTGAGGCCGGGGAGCTGTTTTTT.